The sequence of this T cell receptor (beta chain) was determined in a study of human T cells and chemical hapten exposure. The CDR3 is 13 residues long. After removal of 6 bases from V and 6 bases from J, the junction contained 10 bases not matched to a gene. CDR1 is GTSNPN, CDR2 SVGIG, per germline (reference sequence). Specified time point: patch test 1, 2 weeks after DPC sensitization. The sample's treatment: therapeutic diphenylcyclopropenone sensitization with weekly scalp DPC. Only after blood had been drawn was each patch test applied. This clonotype was seen repeatedly, ten times or more. Its antigen is still unknown. Whole-study findings and limits: Relative to controls, expanded TCRs formed significantly more large CDR3 similarity clusters.

Individual cDNA molecules each carried unique molecular identifiers attached by the library. TCRdb used MiXCR to reprocess the RACE reads, holding one entry per CDR3 protein. The top ten hold 4% to 5.5% of the sample, which has just over 80,000 distinct CDR3 sequences, over 8.5% seen once. Sample: whole blood, taken in connection with sensitization to the hapten diphenylcyclopropenone (DPC). This sequence originates from a woman aged 45-65 years with alopecia areata. Some clones in this sample may be carry-over from other donors' samples. The chain uses TRBV30 and TRBJ1-2; 7 bases map to TRBD1. CDR3 sequence reads: CACREDRAHGYTF. The CDR3 nucleotides are TGTGCCTGTCGTGAAGACAGGGCCCATGGCTACACCTTC. The full variable domain, rest sourced from reference TRBV30 and TRBJ1-2, is SQTIHQWPATLVQPVGSPLSLECTVEGTSNPNLYWYRQAAGRGLQLLFYSVGIGQISSEVPQNLSASRPQDRQFILSSKKLLLSDSGFYLCACREDRAHGYTFGSGTRLTVV.